These T cell receptor beta chains were read from a single sample in a study of PD-1 blockade in mismatch repair-deficient tumors. Repertoires were generated with immunoSEQ multiplex PCR, while TCRdb's copy carries only in-frame clones and drops some. The table includes roughly 48,000 clones, more than 65% detected once. The specimen comprised PBMCs, sampled before pembrolizumab treatment. Receptors originate from an adult with mismatch repair-deficient cancer. CDR3s include the opening cysteine and the closing phenylalanine or tryptophan. A D gene is named only where the DNA matches it firmly. Only part of the rows carry a size: once, few, many, or a class if the clone is expanded.

v_gene: TRBV13
abundance: -
d_gene: TRBD2
len: 16
j_gene: TRBJ2-7
CDR3nt: TGTGCCAGCAGCTTCTACGGGCTAGCGGGCTCCTACGAGCAGTACTTC
CDR3aa: CASSFYGLAGSYEQYF

v_gene: TRBV29-1
abundance: -
d_gene: TRBD2
len: 14
j_gene: TRBJ2-7
CDR3nt: TGCAGCGTTGAAGGAGCGGGAGGTACCTACGAGCAGTACTTC
CDR3aa: CSVEGAGGTYEQYF

v_gene: TRBV30
abundance: -
d_gene: -
len: 12
j_gene: TRBJ2-5
CDR3nt: TGTGCCTGGTTATCAGGGTTAGGGACCCAGTACTTC
CDR3aa: CAWLSGLGTQYF

v_gene: TRBV7-2
abundance: few
d_gene: TRBD1
len: 15
j_gene: TRBJ2-7
CDR3nt: TGTGCCAGCAGCTGGGCGGGGACAGGTATCGAAGAGCAGTACTTC
CDR3aa: CASSWAGTGIEEQYF

v_gene: TRBV19
abundance: -
d_gene: -
len: 13
j_gene: TRBJ1-2
CDR3nt: TGTGCCAGTAGAACAGGACGGGGGGGTGGCTACACCTTC
CDR3aa: CASRTGRGGGYTF

v_gene: TRBV9
abundance: -
d_gene: TRBD2
len: 14
j_gene: TRBJ2-5
CDR3nt: TGTGCCAGCAGTGGGCGGGAGGTGGATGAGACCCAGTACTTC
CDR3aa: CASSGREVDETQYF

v_gene: TRBV11-3
abundance: few
d_gene: -
len: 12
j_gene: TRBJ1-3
CDR3nt: TGTGCCAGCAGCTTCCTTAGTGACACCATATATTTT
CDR3aa: CASSFLSDTIYF

v_gene: TRBV6-5
abundance: -
d_gene: -
len: 14
j_gene: TRBJ2-1
CDR3nt: TGTGCCAGCAGTTACTCGGGGTCCGGACGGGGGCAGTTCTTC
CDR3aa: CASSYSGSGRGQFF

v_gene: TRBV5-6
abundance: -
d_gene: -
len: 13
j_gene: TRBJ1-3
CDR3nt: TGTGCCAGCAGCTTGGCAGGGCCAAACACCATATATTTT
CDR3aa: CASSLAGPNTIYF

v_gene: TRBV7-9
abundance: -
d_gene: TRBD1
len: 16
j_gene: TRBJ2-7
CDR3nt: TGTGCCAGCAGCTCGAAAGGGGGCGTGAGCTCCTACGAGCAGTACTTC
CDR3aa: CASSSKGGVSSYEQYF

v_gene: TRBV11-3
abundance: -
d_gene: TRBD1
len: 14
j_gene: TRBJ1-1
CDR3nt: TGTGCCAGCAGCACGGGACAGGGGGGCACTGAAGCTTTCTTT
CDR3aa: CASSTGQGGTEAFF

v_gene: TRBV7-7
abundance: -
d_gene: TRBD2
len: 14
j_gene: TRBJ2-2
CDR3nt: TGTGCTAGCAGCTCCGGACTAGCGGGTGGGGAGCTGTTTTTT
CDR3aa: CASSSGLAGGELFF

v_gene: TRBV19
abundance: few
d_gene: TRBD2
len: 14
j_gene: TRBJ2-3
CDR3nt: TGTGCCAGTAAAACCCGGGGGGGAGCAGATACGCAGTATTTT
CDR3aa: CASKTRGGADTQYF

v_gene: TRBV5-1
abundance: -
d_gene: -
len: 15
j_gene: TRBJ1-1
CDR3nt: TGCGCCAGCAGCTTGGTGGCGGGAGGTATCACTGAAGCTTTCTTT
CDR3aa: CASSLVAGGITEAFF

v_gene: TRBV5-1
abundance: few
d_gene: -
len: 13
j_gene: TRBJ2-7
CDR3nt: TGCGCCAGCAGCTTGTCCTTGGCCTACGAGCAGTACTTC
CDR3aa: CASSLSLAYEQYF

v_gene: TRBV12-5
abundance: once
d_gene: -
len: 14
j_gene: TRBJ2-7
CDR3nt: TGTGCTAGTGCCCCGGGACTTTCGTCCTACGAGCAGTACTTC
CDR3aa: CASAPGLSSYEQYF

v_gene: TRBV12-5
abundance: -
d_gene: -
len: 12
j_gene: TRBJ2-5
CDR3nt: TGTGCTAGTGGTTTGGAACTGAAGACCCAGTACTTC
CDR3aa: CASGLELKTQYF

v_gene: TRBV6-5
abundance: -
d_gene: TRBD1
len: 14
j_gene: TRBJ1-2
CDR3nt: TGTGCCATCACCCAGGACAGGGGTGACTATGGCTACACCTTC
CDR3aa: CAITQDRGDYGYTF

v_gene: TRBV7-9
abundance: -
d_gene: TRBD1
len: 16
j_gene: TRBJ2-2
CDR3nt: TGTGCCAGCAGTCAGCCGGGACAGGGAAGGGCCGGGGAGCTGTTTTTT
CDR3aa: CASSQPGQGRAGELFF

v_gene: TRBV2
abundance: -
d_gene: -
len: 15
j_gene: TRBJ1-4
CDR3nt: TGTGCCAGCATGGGGAGTGAAGGTGCTAATGAAAAACTGTTTTTT
CDR3aa: CASMGSEGANEKLFF

v_gene: TRBV30
abundance: -
d_gene: -
len: 14
j_gene: TRBJ1-1
CDR3nt: TGTGCCTGGACGGAACAGATCATTAACACTGAAGCTTTCTTT
CDR3aa: CAWTEQIINTEAFF

v_gene: TRBV5-1
abundance: -
d_gene: TRBD1
len: 17
j_gene: TRBJ2-7
CDR3nt: TGCGCCAGCAGCTCGTACTTCGCCGGGACAGGGGCCTACGAGCAGTACTTC
CDR3aa: CASSSYFAGTGAYEQYF

v_gene: TRBV5-8
abundance: -
d_gene: -
len: 16
j_gene: TRBJ1-5
CDR3nt: TGTGCCAGCTACGGCCCACCAGGCGGGGGCTCCCAGCCCCAGCATTTT
CDR3aa: CASYGPPGGGSQPQHF

v_gene: TRBV5-4
abundance: -
d_gene: TRBD2
len: 15
j_gene: TRBJ2-7
CDR3nt: TGTGCCAGCAGCCACGGGACTAGCGGGAACTACGAGCAGTACTTC
CDR3aa: CASSHGTSGNYEQYF

v_gene: TRBV29-1
abundance: -
d_gene: -
len: 15
j_gene: TRBJ2-1
CDR3nt: TGCAGCGTTGTCTCGGCAGGGAGCTCCTACAATGAGCAGTTCTTC
CDR3aa: CSVVSAGSSYNEQFF

v_gene: TRBV29-1
abundance: -
d_gene: -
len: 13
j_gene: TRBJ1-1
CDR3nt: TGCAGCGTGCGGCAGGGTCGGAACACTGAAGCTTTCTTT
CDR3aa: CSVRQGRNTEAFF

v_gene: TRBV18
abundance: -
d_gene: -
len: 14
j_gene: TRBJ2-7
CDR3nt: TGTGCCAGCTCACCCAGGGGTGCCGGGGACGAGCAGTACTTC
CDR3aa: CASSPRGAGDEQYF

v_gene: TRBV6-1
abundance: -
d_gene: -
len: 15
j_gene: TRBJ2-1
CDR3nt: TGTGCCAGCAGTGAAGCCCGGAGCCTAGGTGGTGAGCAGTTCTTC
CDR3aa: CASSEARSLGGEQFF

v_gene: TRBV4-1
abundance: -
d_gene: TRBD1
len: 14
j_gene: TRBJ1-1
CDR3nt: TGCGCCAGCAGCCAGACCTATGGGACAGACCGGGCTTTCTTT
CDR3aa: CASSQTYGTDRAFF

v_gene: TRBV30
abundance: -
d_gene: TRBD1
len: 17
j_gene: TRBJ1-2
CDR3nt: TGTGCCTCCATCCCGAAGACAGGGACGGGAGTTAACTATGGCTACACCTTC
CDR3aa: CASIPKTGTGVNYGYTF

v_gene: TRBV14
abundance: -
d_gene: -
len: 18
j_gene: TRBJ2-1
CDR3nt: TGTGCCAGCAGCCAAGGCCCCTCGAGGCTGAAGAGGAGGGATGAGCAGTTCTTC
CDR3aa: CASSQGPSRLKRRDEQFF

v_gene: TRBV2
abundance: -
d_gene: -
len: 10
j_gene: TRBJ2-1
CDR3nt: TGTGCCAGCAAAGCATATGAGCAGTTCTTC
CDR3aa: CASKAYEQFF

v_gene: TRBV29-1
abundance: -
d_gene: TRBD2
len: 13
j_gene: TRBJ2-1
CDR3nt: TGCAGCGTGACAACCGGACTAGCGAATGAGCAGTTCTTC
CDR3aa: CSVTTGLANEQFF

v_gene: TRBV7-2
abundance: -
d_gene: -
len: 15
j_gene: TRBJ1-1
CDR3nt: TGTGCCAGCTGCCGAGACAGGACCTCCGGGACTGAAGCTTTCTTT
CDR3aa: CASCRDRTSGTEAFF

v_gene: TRBV7-3
abundance: -
d_gene: -
len: 15
j_gene: TRBJ2-5
CDR3nt: TGTGCCAGCAGCTTCCAGGGGGGCCAACAAGAGACCCAGTACTTC
CDR3aa: CASSFQGGQQETQYF